This T cell receptor (beta chain) was sequenced for a study of blood T cells in healthy people across ages. Sample-barcoded 5' priming and a J-beta primer mix drove a second PCR of about 7 to 12 cycles. TCRdb reprocessed the 5' RACE reads via MiXCR and lists one record per CDR3 protein. This sample has approximately 810,000 distinct CDR3 sequences, with about 28% found just once. This clonotype was recorded at least ten times. This CDR3 comprises 17 residues. V was pared by 5 bases and J by 6 bases, with 23 bases between. Per the germline V gene, CDR1 is MDHEN and CDR2 is SYDVKM. The receptor was derived from a woman older than 75 in good health. V is TRBV28 and J is TRBJ2-1; weak D call: TRBD2 (6 bases). Sequenced input: blood. CDR3 sequence: CASSLPGGASDSNEQFF. CDR3 nucleotide sequence: TGTGCCAGCAGTCTCCCGGGCGGGGCCTCTGATAGCAATGAGCAGTTCTTC.